The 19 T cell receptor beta chains presented below share a single source sample, sequenced in a study of blood T cell repertoires in COVID-19 (dated by TCRdb to the early 2020s). Libraries were made using the immunoSEQ multiplex PCR assay. Sourced from immuneACCESS, this table was stored by TCRdb with only in-frame sequences that have V and J called. A share of the clones is absent; for the studies checked, an unresolved V gene accounts for under half, and the remainder has no known explanation. This sample holds some 490,000 clones; approximately 90% were observed only once. The ten top clones hold just over 8% of the sample. The sequenced sample was PBMCs or T cells enriched from blood (not recorded which). The receptors come from a woman aged 60-70 years who had recovered from COVID-19.

CDR3 bases: TGTGCCAGTAGCACAGCCCCCGTTGATCAGCCCCAGCATTTT. It encodes CASSTAPVDQPQHF. This chain uses TRBV19 with TRBJ1-5; D remains ambiguous. The V and J ends lost 6 bases and 5 bases respectively, with 14 bases between them. In germline, CDR1 is LNHDA, CDR2 SQIVND (reference sequence). This CDR3 has 14 amino acids.

The V and J genes are TRBV4-2 and TRBJ1-6; 8 nucleotides match TRBD1. The CDR3 consists of 17 residues. V gave up 0 bases and J gave up 8 bases; unmatched junction bases: 9. The germline V gene encodes CDR1 LGHNA and CDR2 YNFKEQ. The CDR3 coding sequence is TGTGCCAGCAGCCAAGAAGGGGGCCCAGGGGGCTATTCACCCCTCCACTTT. Amino acids: CASSQEGGPGGYSPLHF.

The chain links TRBV28 to TRBJ2-5; 7 bases are a match to TRBD2. This CDR3 is 14 amino acids long. The germline gives CDR1 MDHEN, CDR2 SYDVKM. The trim removed 7 bases at V and 0 bases at J, leaving 5 bases unmatched. CDR3 in DNA: TGTGCCAGCAAGACGGGGGGAAACCAAGAGACCCAGTACTTC. Amino acid sequence: CASKTGGNQETQYF.

The chain joins TRBV28 to TRBJ1-3, with D possibly matching TRBD1 (6 bases). The CDR3 sequence is 15 residues long. The V and J ends lost 2 bases and 3 bases respectively, with 11 bases between them. Germline CDR1 and CDR2: MDHEN and SYDVKM. The CDR3 region is CASSLNTGLGNTIYF. The DNA of the CDR3 is TGTGCCAGCAGTTTAAACACAGGGCTTGGAAACACCATATATTTT. Based on the CDR3 plus reference TRBV28 and TRBJ1-3, the full variable domain is DVKVTQSSRYLVKRTGEKVFLECVQDMDHENMFWYRQDPGLGLRLIYFSYDVKMKEKGDIPEGYSVSREKKERFSLILESASTNQTSMYLCASSLNTGLGNTIYFGEGSWLTVV.

This clone was seen a few times. The chain recombines TRBV11-2 with TRBJ1-2; no firm D call. This CDR3 is 11 amino acids long. V dropped 9 bases and J dropped 6 bases, with 11 bases sitting between them. From germline, CDR1 is SGHAT and CDR2 FQNNGV. CDR3 DNA: TGTGCCAGTCATTCCCGAGATGGCTACACCTTC. This sequence encodes CASHSRDGYTF. Combining the CDR3 with reference TRBV11-2 and TRBJ1-2 gives the whole variable domain EAGVAQSPRYKIIEKRQSVAFWCNPISGHATLYWYQQILGQGPKLLIQFQNNGVVDDSQLPKDRFSAERLKGVDSTLKIQPAKLEDSAVYLCASHSRDGYTFGSGTRLTVV.

CDR3 in amino acids: CASSLAGRGLRNEQFF. The CDR3, as DNA: TGTGCCAGCAGCTTAGCGGGCAGGGGGCTCAGGAATGAGCAGTTCTTC. The V and J genes are TRBV11-2 and TRBJ2-1, with 8 bases matching TRBD1. This CDR3 is 16 amino acids long. CDR1 is SGHAT, CDR2 FQNNGV, per germline. The ends lost 1 base at V and 7 bases at J; junction bases unmatched: 9. The full variable domain, its missing parts supplied by reference TRBV11-2 and TRBJ2-1, is EAGVAQSPRYKIIEKRQSVAFWCNPISGHATLYWYQQILGQGPKLLIQFQNNGVVDDSQLPKDRFSAERLKGVDSTLKIQPAKLEDSAVYLCASSLAGRGLRNEQFFGPGTRLTVL.

V gene TRBV5-6 combines with J gene TRBJ2-1; D is perhaps TRBD1 (6 bases). Germline V gene data show CDR1 as SGHDT and CDR2 as YYEEEE. Trimming left V 2 bases short and J 3 bases short, with 9 bases between. This CDR3 spans 14 amino acids. The CDR3 DNA is TGTGCCAGCAGCTTAATGGACAGCTACAATGAGCAGTTCTTC. Its translation is CASSLMDSYNEQFF.

The chain recombines TRBV4-2 with TRBJ2-5; maybe TRBD2 (6 bases). The CDR3 covers 16 residues. The V and J ends lost 1 base and 1 base respectively, with 13 bases between them. CDR1 is LGHNA and CDR2 is YNFKEQ in the germline V gene. The CDR3 DNA reads as TGTGCCAGCAGCCAAGTTTCTGGGGACTCCCAAGAGACCCAGTACTTC. Its protein is CASSQVSGDSQETQYF.

V and J are TRBV19 and TRBJ1-5, with no clear D. There are 14 residues in the CDR3. The V and J ends lost 3 bases and 3 bases respectively, with 9 bases between them. The germline gives CDR1 LNHDA, CDR2 SQIVND (reference sequence). The CDR3 protein is CASSIPGYNQPQHF. In DNA form, the CDR3 reads TGTGCCAGTAGTATCCCCGGGTACAATCAGCCCCAGCATTTT.

CDR3 bases: TGTGCCAGCAGCTCAAGGGCCGGGACTAGCGGGTACAATGAGCAGTTCTTC. Residues: CASSSRAGTSGYNEQFF. The chain combines TRBV7-9 with TRBJ2-1; 12 nucleotides agree with TRBD2. The germline CDR1 and CDR2 sequences are SEHNR and FQNEAQ (reference sequence). The CDR3 sequence is 17 residues long. V shed 4 bases and J 4 bases; nucleotides not matched to a gene: 8.

This clone has just one count. The chain carries TRBV4-1 and TRBJ2-2; 9 nucleotides match TRBD1. V was pared by 6 bases and J by 4 bases, with 3 bases of the junction left unmatched. CDR1 and CDR2 (germline): MGHRA, YSYEKL. There are 14 residues in the CDR3. CDR3 residues: CASRQGAGTGELFF. The CDR3 DNA reads as TGCGCCAGCAGACAGGGGGCGGGCACCGGGGAGCTGTTTTTT.

The genes are TRBV24-1 and TRBJ2-2; tentatively, D is TRBD1 (6 bases). Trimming pared 4 bases from V and 3 bases from J, leaving 8 bases between. Germline CDR1 KGHDR, CDR2 SFDVKD. The CDR3 length is 14 residues. Here the CDR3 DNA reads TGTGCCACCAGTGAGCACAGGGACACCGGGGAGCTGTTTTTT. Its translation is CATSEHRDTGELFF.

The genes are TRBV5-5 and TRBJ1-3, with 8 bases lining up with TRBD1. The germline CDR1 and CDR2 sequences are SGHKS and YYEKEE (reference sequence). The CDR3 has 17 residues. The trim removed 3 bases at V and 2 bases at J, leaving 10 bases unmatched. CDR3 sequence: CASSYLAGTGAGNTIYF. For the CDR3, the DNA is TGTGCCAGCAGCTACCTGGCAGGGACAGGCGCTGGAAACACCATATATTTT.

This clone showed up just once. The chain carries TRBV6-5 and TRBJ2-4, with 8 bases identical to TRBD1. This CDR3 has 15 amino acids. From germline, CDR1 is MNHEY and CDR2 SVGAGI. Losses at the gene ends were 6 bases for V and 4 bases for J; bases not matched to a gene: 8. CDR3 in DNA: TGTGCCAGCAGCATAGGGGACAGGAGGAAAAACATTCAGTACTTC. It yields the protein CASSIGDRRKNIQYF.

The rearrangement links TRBV3-1 (or the pseudogene TRBV3-2) to TRBJ1-5; weak D call: TRBD1 (6 bases). V was trimmed by 3 bases and J by 7 bases, leaving 10 bases between them. The V gene's germline CDR1 is LGHDT and CDR2 YNNKEL (reference sequence). CDR3 length: 13 amino acids. CDR3 sequence: CASSHTGIQPQHF. CDR3 coding DNA: TGTGCCAGCAGCCATACAGGGATACAGCCCCAGCATTTT.

This clone was recorded only once. V and J are TRBV11-2 and TRBJ1-1, with D possibly TRBD1 on 5 matching bases. The CDR3 length is 14 residues. V was shortened by 1 base and J by 1 base, with 7 bases between the two germline ends. CDR1 and CDR2 from the germline V gene are SGHAT and FQNNGV. This chain's CDR3 is CASSLGQPNTEAFF. The CDR3 DNA reads as TGTGCCAGCAGCTTAGGACAGCCGAACACTGAAGCTTTCTTT. Full variable domain (rest looked up from reference TRBV11-2 and TRBJ1-1): EAGVAQSPRYKIIEKRQSVAFWCNPISGHATLYWYQQILGQGPKLLIQFQNNGVVDDSQLPKDRFSAERLKGVDSTLKIQPAKLEDSAVYLCASSLGQPNTEAFFGQGTRLTVV.

Details on this clone: In the same sample, other DNA sequences code for this CDR3. CDR3 residues: CAWSVAGEAFF. CDR3 DNA sequence: TGTGCCTGGAGTGTCGCTGGCGAAGCTTTCTTT. The chain links TRBV30 to TRBJ1-1; D is undetermined. Trimming stripped 0 bases from V and 8 bases from J, with 7 bases between. The CDR3 contains 11 residues. In germline, CDR1 is GTSNPN, CDR2 SVGIG (reference sequence).

The chain has TRBV5-1 and TRBJ2-3; D is possibly TRBD1 (5 bases). CDR1 SGHRS and CDR2 YFSETQ come from the germline V gene. V lost 5 bases to trimming and J lost 3 bases, with 10 bases between them. The CDR3 loop spans 13 amino acids. In DNA form, the CDR3 reads TGCGCCAGCAGTGGTTACAGGACAGATACGCAGTATTTT. Encoded protein: CASSGYRTDTQYF. Complete variable domain (other parts from reference TRBV5-1 and TRBJ2-3): KAGVTQTPRYLIKTRGQQVTLSCSPISGHRSVSWYQQTPGQGLQFLFEYFSETQRNKGNFPGRFSGRQFSNSRSEMNVSTLELGDSALYLCASSGYRTDTQYFGPGTRLTVL.

This chain joins TRBV5-1 and TRBJ1-1; maybe TRBD1 (6 bases). The CDR3 contains 14 residues. The germline V and J ends were trimmed by 5 bases and 0 bases, with 11 bases remaining between them. Germline V gives CDR1 SGHRS, CDR2 YFSETQ. CDR3 sequence: CASSSGVMNTEAFF. The CDR3, as DNA: TGCGCCAGCAGTTCAGGGGTGATGAACACTGAAGCTTTCTTT. The full variable domain, completed using reference TRBV5-1 and TRBJ1-1, is KAGVTQTPRYLIKTRGQQVTLSCSPISGHRSVSWYQQTPGQGLQFLFEYFSETQRNKGNFPGRFSGRQFSNSRSEMNVSTLELGDSALYLCASSSGVMNTEAFFGQGTRLTVV.